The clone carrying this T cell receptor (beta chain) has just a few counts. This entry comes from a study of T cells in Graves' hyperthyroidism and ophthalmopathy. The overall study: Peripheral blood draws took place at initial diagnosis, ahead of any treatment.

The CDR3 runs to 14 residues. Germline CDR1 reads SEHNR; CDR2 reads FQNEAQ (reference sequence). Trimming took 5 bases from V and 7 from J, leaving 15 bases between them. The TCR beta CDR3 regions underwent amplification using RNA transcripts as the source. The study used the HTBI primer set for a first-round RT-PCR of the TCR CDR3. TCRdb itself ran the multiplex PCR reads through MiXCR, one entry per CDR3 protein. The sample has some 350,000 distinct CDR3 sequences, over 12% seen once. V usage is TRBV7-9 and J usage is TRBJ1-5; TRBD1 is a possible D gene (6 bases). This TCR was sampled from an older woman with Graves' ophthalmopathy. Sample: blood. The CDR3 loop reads CASSREGGGQPQHF. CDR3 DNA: TGTGCCAGCAGCCGAGAAGGGGGTGGGCAGCCCCAGCATTTT.